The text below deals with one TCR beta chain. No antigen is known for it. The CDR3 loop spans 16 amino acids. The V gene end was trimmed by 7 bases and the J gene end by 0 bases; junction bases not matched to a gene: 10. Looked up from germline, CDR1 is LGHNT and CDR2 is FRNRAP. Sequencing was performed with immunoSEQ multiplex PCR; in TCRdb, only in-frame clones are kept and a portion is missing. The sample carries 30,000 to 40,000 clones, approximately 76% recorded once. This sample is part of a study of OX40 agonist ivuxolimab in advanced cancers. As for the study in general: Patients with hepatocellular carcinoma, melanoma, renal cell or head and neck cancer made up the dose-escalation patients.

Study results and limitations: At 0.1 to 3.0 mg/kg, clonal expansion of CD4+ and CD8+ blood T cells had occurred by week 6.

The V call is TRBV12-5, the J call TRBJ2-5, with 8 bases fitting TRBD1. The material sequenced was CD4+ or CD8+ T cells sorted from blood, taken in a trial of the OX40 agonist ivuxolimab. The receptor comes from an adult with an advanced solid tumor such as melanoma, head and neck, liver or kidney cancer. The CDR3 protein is CASVSGTGLYQETQYF. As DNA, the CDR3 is TGTGCTAGTGTCTCCGGGACAGGACTGTACCAAGAGACCCAGTACTTC.